The 17 T cell receptor beta chains below all came from one sample that was sequenced in a study of cytomegalovirus exposure and HLA in healthy donors. The PCR contained 60 Vbeta and 13 Jbeta primers. Sequencing used immunoSEQ multiplex PCR; TCRdb keeps in-frame clones, though not all of them. The sample holds more than 95,000 clones, around four fifths seen once. Material: PBMCs. Receptors originate from a woman aged 40 to 50 in good health and CMV-seropositive.

The chain joins TRBV19 to TRBJ2-6; 7 positions agree with TRBD1. Trimming at V came to 7 bases and at J to 2 bases, leaving 2 bases not matched to a gene. Germline lookup yields CDR1 LNHDA and CDR2 SQIVND (reference sequence). The CDR3 is made up of 14 amino acids. CDR3 in amino acids: CASIDRAGANVLTF. The CDR3 DNA reads TGTGCCAGTATCGACAGGGCTGGGGCCAACGTCCTGACTTTC.

This chain joins TRBV11-3 and TRBJ2-1; TRBD2 matches 14 bases. V lost 5 bases to trimming and J lost 4 bases; unmatched junction nucleotides: 10. Germline CDR1 reads SGHNT; CDR2 reads YENEEA. The CDR3 sequence is 18 residues long. The CDR3 nucleotides are TGTGCCAGCAGCCCGAGGACTAGCGGGAGGAATACATACAATGAGCAGTTCTTC. It is translated as CASSPRTSGRNTYNEQFF. Drawing the rest from reference TRBV11-3 and TRBJ2-1, the complete variable domain is EAGVVQSPRYKIIEKKQPVAFWCNPISGHNTLYWYLQNLGQGPELLIRYENEEAVDDSQLPKDRFSAERLKGVDSTLKIQPAELGDSAVYLCASSPRTSGRNTYNEQFFGPGTRLTVL.

This clone was picked up a small number of times. The chain combines TRBV18 with TRBJ1-5, with 7 bases aligning to TRBD1. The J segment lost 0 bases and the V segment lost 3 bases, leaving 11 bases of the junction unmatched. CDR3 length: 18 residues. Germline CDR1 reads KGHSH; CDR2 reads LQKENI. The CDR3 sequence is CASSPLAPGTDSNQPQHF. CDR3 nucleotide sequence: TGTGCCAGCTCACCCCTGGCCCCCGGGACAGATAGCAATCAGCCCCAGCATTTT.

The chain recombines TRBV27 with TRBJ2-1, with TRBD2 as a possible D gene (6 bases). V gave up 0 bases and J gave up 2 bases, with 14 bases separating them. The CDR3 loop spans 17 amino acids. CDR1 and CDR2 from the germline V gene are MNHEY and SMNVEV (reference sequence). CDR3 residues: CASSLSSRGGTYNEQFF. As DNA, the CDR3 is TGTGCCAGCAGTTTATCCAGTAGGGGAGGCACCTACAATGAGCAGTTCTTC.

As concerns this clone: The sample contains more than one DNA sequence encoding this CDR3. The chain has TRBV5-1 and TRBJ2-5; 14 nucleotides align to TRBD2. The CDR3 has 15 residues. V trimming: 4 bases; J trimming: 3 bases; junction bases outside the gene matches: 2. The germline gives CDR1 SGHRS, CDR2 YFSETQ. The DNA of the CDR3 is TGCGCCAGCAGCCCGGGACTAGCGGGAGAAGAGACCCAGTACTTC. This sequence encodes CASSPGLAGEETQYF.

The sample holds a few counts of this clone. The chain combines TRBV7-2 with TRBJ1-4; no clear D gene. This CDR3 is 12 amino acids long. V was clipped by 1 base and J by 8 bases, with 5 bases between them. Looked up from germline, CDR1 is SGHTA and CDR2 is FQGNSA. The CDR3 DNA follows: TGTGCCAGCAGCTTAGTGAGGGAAAAACTGTTTTTT. Its translation is CASSLVREKLFF.

The V gene is TRBV25-1, the J gene TRBJ1-2; tentative D call: TRBD1 (6 bases). CDR3 size: 15 residues. Per the germline V gene, CDR1 is MGHDK and CDR2 is SYGVNS. The ends were cut back, 1 base at V and 2 bases at J, with 11 bases in the middle. CDR3: CASSELGRGNYGYTF. The DNA for the CDR3 is TGTGCCAGCAGTGAATTGGGCAGGGGAAACTATGGCTACACCTTC.

This clone came up once. The chain recombines TRBV7-6 with TRBJ1-6; D gene unclear. CDR1 is SGHVS, CDR2 FNYEAQ, per germline. V dropped 5 bases and J dropped 4 bases, with 3 bases sitting between them. This CDR3 is built from 12 residues. This CDR3 is CASSHYNSPLHF. CDR3 coding DNA: TGTGCCAGCAGCCATTATAATTCACCCCTCCACTTT.

V and J are TRBV11-1 and TRBJ2-5, with TRBD2 as a possible D gene (5 bases). The ends were cut back, 5 bases at V and 5 bases at J, with 18 bases in the middle. This CDR3 comprises 15 residues. The germline gives CDR1 SGHAT, CDR2 FQDESV (reference sequence). This chain's CDR3 is CASSRRAGGRETQYF. CDR3 coding DNA: TGTGCCAGCAGCCGGCGGGCAGGTGGGCGGGAGACCCAGTACTTC.

J is TRBJ2-5 and V is TRBV6-5, with 7 nucleotides matching TRBD1. CDR3 size: 14 residues. The ends lost 6 bases at V and 4 bases at J; junction bases unmatched: 8. Germline V lookup: CDR1 MNHEY, CDR2 SVGAGI. Here the CDR3 reads CASRQDRIGETQYF. In DNA, the CDR3 is TGTGCCAGCAGACAGGACAGGATCGGAGAGACCCAGTACTTC.

The gene calls are TRBV7-3 and TRBJ2-1; D might be TRBD1 (6 bases). This CDR3 is 15 amino acids long. V was trimmed by 5 bases and J by 2 bases, leaving 13 bases between them. From germline, CDR1 is SGHTA and CDR2 FQGTGA. CDR3 sequence reads: CASSRGGVAYNEQFF. DNA of the CDR3: TGTGCCAGCAGCCGAGGGGGTGTCGCCTACAATGAGCAGTTCTTC. Together with reference TRBV7-3 and TRBJ2-1, the CDR3 gives the full variable domain: GAGVSQTPSNKVTEKGKYVELRCDPISGHTALYWYRQSLGQGPEFLIYFQGTGAADDSGLPNDRFFAVRPEGSVSTLKIQRTERGDSAVYLCASSRGGVAYNEQFFGPGTRLTVL.

This clone was picked up one time. This rearrangement joins TRBV4-2 to TRBJ2-1; 15 nucleotides align to TRBD2. The ends lost 4 bases at V and 1 base at J; junction bases unmatched: 8. Germline CDR1 is LGHNA and CDR2 is YNFKEQ. The CDR3 has 19 amino acids. In DNA form, the CDR3 reads TGTGCCAGCAGCCCGTCGGGACTAGCGGGGGGAAGGTCCTACAATGAGCAGTTCTTC. Translated: CASSPSGLAGGRSYNEQFF.

The V and J genes are TRBV10-3 and TRBJ2-2; D is possibly TRBD1 (5 bases). CDR1 is ENHRY and CDR2 is SYGVKD in the germline V gene. CDR3 length: 15 amino acids. The V end was cut by 4 bases, the J end by 4 bases, with 13 bases between. In nucleotides, the CDR3 is TGTGCCATCAGTGGACAGACGGCGATCACCGGGGAGCTGTTTTTT. Its translation is CAISGQTAITGELFF.

The chain links TRBV6-5 to TRBJ1-2, with a weak D call TRBD1 (5 bases). V lost 4 bases to trimming and J lost 5 bases, with 11 bases between them. The CDR3 spans 13 residues. In germline, CDR1 is MNHEY, CDR2 SVGAGI. As DNA, the CDR3 is TGTGCCAGCAGTTTGCGGCAGGGATATGGCTACACCTTC. Protein sequence: CASSLRQGYGYTF.

The chain uses TRBV4-3 and TRBJ1-1; D remains unclear. Trimming left V 0 bases short and J 5 bases short, with 10 bases between. Germline values: CDR1 LGHNA, CDR2 YSLEER. CDR3 length: 14 amino acids. The CDR3 DNA reads as TGCGCCAGCAGCCAAGATAGGAGGGCAACTGAAGCTTTCTTT. Translated: CASSQDRRATEAFF.

The chain employs TRBV6-5 and TRBJ1-2; D is ambiguous. V was pared by 0 bases and J by 7 bases, with 18 bases between. Germline V lookup: CDR1 MNHEY, CDR2 SVGAGI. CDR3 length: 16 amino acids. CDR3 bases: TGTGCCAGCAGTTACTCTAGGGTCGGTAGAACTAGTGGCTACACCTTC. This sequence encodes CASSYSRVGRTSGYTF.

This sequence joins TRBV7-9 and TRBJ1-2, with D possibly being TRBD1 (5 bases). This CDR3 spans 14 amino acids. CDR1 is SEHNR, CDR2 FQNEAQ, per germline (reference sequence). V shed 5 bases and J shed 9 bases, with 19 bases lying between them. The CDR3 DNA sequence: TGTGCCAGCAGCCAGGGTGACGCAGGGTCCCGCTACACCTTC. Protein product: CASSQGDAGSRYTF.